One and the same sample provided the 20 T cell receptor beta chains below, sequenced in a study of a mutant IDH1 vaccine in newly diagnosed glioma. This table comes from immunoSEQ multiplex PCR, and its TCRdb copy is limited to in-frame clones, with some not included. Of about 60,000 clones in the sample, under 90% were seen once. What these receptors recognize is not known. The sample's time point: week 23, last vaccination. Every vaccine dose comprised 300 ug of mutant IDH1 20-mer peptide plus topical imiquimod. Sequenced material: PBMCs, taken from a glioma patient whose treatment included an IDH1 peptide vaccine. Receptor source: a man aged 18 to 29 with glioma.

The chain links TRBV18 to TRBJ1-4; 8 nucleotides match TRBD1. V shed 3 bases and J 6 bases; nucleotides not matched to a gene: 9. CDR3 length: 16 residues. Germline CDR1 reads KGHSH; CDR2 reads LQKENI. The CDR3: CASSPRQGSVYEKLFF. DNA of the CDR3: TGTGCCAGCTCACCCCGACAGGGGTCGGTCTATGAAAAACTGTTTTTT.

A single count supports this clone. This sequence joins TRBV19 and TRBJ2-2, with D uncertain. The V and J ends lost 5 bases and 1 base respectively, with 8 bases between them. The germline gives CDR1 LNHDA, CDR2 SQIVND (reference sequence). This CDR3 region has 14 residues. CDR3 in DNA: TGTGCCAGTAGTTGGGGTGAGAACACCGGGGAGCTGTTTTTT. It codes for CASSWGENTGELFF.

This clone was seen only once. J is TRBJ1-1 and V is TRBV5-8, with no clear D. This CDR3 contains 10 residues. CDR1 SGHTS and CDR2 YDEGEE come from the germline V gene. Between the trimmed V and J ends, which lost 6 bases and 7 bases, there was a span of 7 bases. The CDR3 sequence: CASKEGEAFF. In DNA form, the CDR3 reads TGTGCCAGCAAAGAGGGTGAAGCTTTCTTT. The full variable domain, rest sourced from reference TRBV5-8 and TRBJ1-1, is EAGVTQSPTHLIKTRGQQATLRCSPISGHTSVYWYQQALGLGLQFLLWYDEGEERNRGNFPPRFSGRQFPNYSSELNVNALELEDSALYLCASKEGEAFFGQGTRLTVV.

This clone was detected once. The CDR3 sequence: CASSITGFDTQYF. DNA of the CDR3: TGTGCCAGCAGTATCACAGGGTTTGATACGCAGTATTTT. The gene calls are TRBV27 and TRBJ2-3; tentative D call: TRBD1 (6 bases). V was cut by 5 bases and J by 6 bases, with 12 bases left in between. In germline, CDR1 is MNHEY, CDR2 SMNVEV (reference sequence). The CDR3 has 13 amino acids.

CDR3 DNA sequence: TGTGCCAGTAGTATGCAGGGTAGCTATGGCTACACCTTC. Amino acids: CASSMQGSYGYTF. V and J are TRBV19 and TRBJ1-2; D perhaps matches TRBD1 (5 bases). The V gene's germline CDR1 is LNHDA and CDR2 SQIVND (reference sequence). The CDR3 totals 13 residues. Trimming cost V 3 bases and J 4 bases, with 9 bases left between them.

The rearrangement links TRBV9 to TRBJ2-7, with D possibly matching TRBD1 (6 bases). Germline V gene lookup returns CDR1 SGDLS and CDR2 YYNGEE. Trimming took off 2 bases at V and 1 base at J, with 13 bases between the two ends. CDR3 size: 15 residues. The CDR3 here is CASSVGWDTSYEQYF. In nucleotides, the CDR3 is TGTGCCAGCAGCGTGGGGTGGGACACATCCTACGAGCAGTACTTC. The variable domain in full, with the rest retrieved from reference TRBV9 and TRBJ2-7, is DSGVTQTPKHLITATGQRVTLRCSPRSGDLSVYWYQQSLDQGLQFLIQYYNGEERAKGNILERFSAQQFPDLHSELNLSSLELGDSALYFCASSVGWDTSYEQYFGPGTRLTVT.

The rearrangement uses TRBV18 and TRBJ2-7; 7 positions agree with TRBD2. This CDR3 has 15 amino acids. Germline CDR1 KGHSH, CDR2 LQKENI. V trimming: 4 bases; J trimming: 3 bases; junction bases outside the gene matches: 9. CDR3 region: CASSQVLASSYEQYF. The CDR3 bases are TGTGCCAGCTCACAAGTACTAGCGTCAAGCTACGAGCAGTACTTC.

The chain combines TRBV4-1 with TRBJ2-2; possibly TRBD1 for D (6 bases). Germline CDR1 is MGHRA and CDR2 is YSYEKL. V gave up 3 bases and J gave up 6 bases, with 17 bases separating them. This CDR3 spans 16 amino acids. DNA for the CDR3: TGCGCCAGCAGCCAGGTAACAGGGCCGTATGCCGGGGAGCTGTTTTTT. It is translated as CASSQVTGPYAGELFF.

The rearrangement uses TRBV30 and TRBJ2-5, with D unclear. The CDR3 consists of 13 residues. Germline V gives CDR1 GTSNPN, CDR2 SVGIG (reference sequence). V was shortened by 3 bases and J by 0 bases, with 8 bases between the two germline ends. Here the CDR3 DNA reads TGTGCCTGGAGGACCGATAACCAAGAGACCCAGTACTTC. Protein product: CAWRTDNQETQYF. Complete variable domain (other parts from reference TRBV30 and TRBJ2-5): SQTIHQWPATLVQPVGSPLSLECTVEGTSNPNLYWYRQAAGRGLQLLFYSVGIGQISSEVPQNLSASRPQDRQFILSSKKLLLSDSGFYLCAWRTDNQETQYFGPGTRLLVL.

The V and J genes are TRBV9 and TRBJ2-3, with 7 bases fitting TRBD2. The CDR3 is 15 amino acids. V dropped 2 bases and J dropped 0; count of bases not matched to a gene: 3. Germline values: CDR1 SGDLS, CDR2 YYNGEE. DNA of the CDR3: TGTGCCAGCAGCGTTTCTAGCGGCAGCACAGATACGCAGTATTTT. Amino acids: CASSVSSGSTDTQYF.

The chain links TRBV6-4 to TRBJ2-1; 13 bases line up with TRBD2. V was clipped by 4 bases and J by 6 bases; unmatched bases: 0. The CDR3 is 14 residues long. Germline-derived CDR1 and CDR2 are MRHNA and SNTAGT. The CDR3 coding sequence is TGTGCCAGCAGTGGGACTAGCGGGAGCAATGAGCAGTTCTTC. Protein product: CASSGTSGSNEQFF.

CDR3 protein: CASSLQGQYNSPLHF. The DNA of the CDR3 is TGCGCCAGCAGCCTTCAGGGACAGTATAATTCACCCCTCCACTTT. The chain is built from TRBV5-1 and TRBJ1-6; 7 bases are a match to TRBD1. Germline CDR1 reads SGHRS; CDR2 reads YFSETQ. The CDR3 spans 15 residues. J was trimmed by 4 bases and V by 4 bases; bases with no gene match: 5.

The CDR3 sequence: CASSRHNSPLHF. CDR3 DNA: TGTGCCAGCAGTCGCCATAATTCACCCCTCCACTTT. The gene calls are TRBV6-5 and TRBJ1-6; the D is unclear. This CDR3 is 12 amino acids long. Germline V gene data show CDR1 as MNHEY and CDR2 as SVGAGI. The ends were cut back, 5 bases at V and 5 bases at J, with 4 bases in the middle.

The chain employs TRBV7-9 and TRBJ2-3, with TRBD1 as a possible D gene (5 bases). CDR1 and CDR2 (germline): SEHNR, FQNEAQ (reference sequence). CDR3 length: 15 residues. Trimming took 6 bases from V and 3 from J, leaving 16 bases between them. CDR3 DNA: TGTGCCAGCAGTTCCCCAGGGCGGCTTACAGATACGCAGTATTTT. This encodes CASSSPGRLTDTQYF.

The chain is built from TRBV4-1 and TRBJ2-2; D is perhaps TRBD1 (6 bases). The CDR3 consists of 20 residues. From germline, CDR1 is MGHRA and CDR2 YSYEKL. Trimming shortened V by 3 bases and J by 0 bases, and 23 bases separated the two germline ends. In nucleotides, the CDR3 is TGCGCCAGCAGCCAGGTCGTCAATTTAGGGGGAATCGCGAACACCGGGGAGCTGTTTTTT. Protein: CASSQVVNLGGIANTGELFF.

The rearrangement uses TRBV27 and TRBJ2-7, with 9 bases lining up with TRBD2. The V and J ends lost 3 bases and 0 bases, in that order; junction bases with no gene match: 3. Germline lookup yields CDR1 MNHEY and CDR2 SMNVEV (reference sequence). The CDR3 length is 15 residues. The CDR3 sequence is CASSFAGGRSYEQYF. For the CDR3, the DNA is TGTGCCAGCAGTTTCGCGGGAGGGCGCTCCTACGAGCAGTACTTC.

V usage is TRBV4-1 and J usage is TRBJ2-1; D call uncertain. The germline V gene has CDR1 MGHRA and CDR2 YSYEKL. Deletions cut 0 bases from V and 3 bases from J, with 9 bases between. The CDR3 totals 15 residues. As DNA, the CDR3 is TGCGCCAGCAGCCAAGAGGAGCGATACTACAATGAGCAGTTCTTC. Its protein is CASSQEERYYNEQFF.

A single count supports this clone. The chain uses TRBV30 and TRBJ2-7; maybe TRBD1 (6 bases). Between the trimmed V and J ends, which lost 0 bases and 5 bases, there was a span of 11 bases. The CDR3 totals 13 residues. CDR1 is GTSNPN, CDR2 SVGIG, per germline (reference sequence). The CDR3 DNA follows: TGTGCCTGGAGTGTAGGGACAATAAACGAGCAGTACTTC. Translated: CAWSVGTINEQYF.

The chain links TRBV19 to TRBJ2-7, with 11 bases matching TRBD1. V lost 6 bases and J lost 5; bases outside the gene matches: 3. Germline assignment: CDR1 LNHDA and CDR2 SQIVND (reference sequence). The CDR3 loop spans 13 amino acids. CDR3 protein: CASSRTGGHEQYF. The CDR3 nucleotides read TGTGCCAGTAGCCGGACAGGGGGCCACGAGCAGTACTTC. The full variable domain, rest sourced from reference TRBV19 and TRBJ2-7, is DGGITQSPKYLFRKEGQNVTLSCEQNLNHDAMYWYRQDPGQGLRLIYYSQIVNDFQKGDIAEGYSVSREKKESFPLTVTSAQKNPTAFYLCASSRTGGHEQYFGPGTRLTVT.

In its sample, this clone was seen a few times. The chain links TRBV12-5 to TRBJ1-1; no reliable D call. The ends were cut back, 7 bases at V and 0 bases at J, with 12 bases in the middle. The germline CDR1 and CDR2 sequences are LGHNT and FRNRAP. The CDR3 length is 14 residues. The CDR3, as DNA: TGTGCTAGTGTCGGTGCGGGAATGAACACTGAAGCTTTCTTT. It codes for CASVGAGMNTEAFF.